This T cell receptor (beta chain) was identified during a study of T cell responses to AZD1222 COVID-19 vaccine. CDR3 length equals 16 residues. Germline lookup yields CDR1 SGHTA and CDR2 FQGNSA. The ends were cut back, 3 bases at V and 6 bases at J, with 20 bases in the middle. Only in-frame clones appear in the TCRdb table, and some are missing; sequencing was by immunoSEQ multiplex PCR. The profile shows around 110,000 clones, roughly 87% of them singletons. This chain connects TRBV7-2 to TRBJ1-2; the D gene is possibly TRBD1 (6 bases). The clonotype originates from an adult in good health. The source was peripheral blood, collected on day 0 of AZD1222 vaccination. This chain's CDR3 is CASSLVSGGQTDGYTF. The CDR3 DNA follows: TGTGCCAGCAGCTTGGTCTCCGGGGGGCAGACCGATGGCTACACCTTC.